The 21 T cell receptor beta chains presented below share a single source sample, sequenced in a study of regulatory T cells in long-lasting Graves disease. Building the TCR beta libraries relied on iRepertoire HTBI primers, and CDR3 regions underwent Arm-PCR. Each CDR3 protein is one row after TCRdb ran MiXCR on the multiplex PCR reads. The repertoire consists of around 400,000 distinct CDR3 sequences, with 15% to 19% occurring once and the leading ten covering 22%. Sample time point: newly diagnosed GD, antithyroid drugs for less than 3 months. PBMCs provided the RNA from which the TCR library was made. Sequenced here: peripheral blood mononuclear cells (PBMCs), sampled at new diagnosis, from a patient treated with antithyroid drugs. Receptors were obtained from a female donor with Graves disease.

The V and J genes are TRBV6-1 and TRBJ2-1; 7 bases map to TRBD2. The CDR3 length is 18 residues. The J segment lost 8 bases and the V segment lost 6 bases, leaving 22 bases of the junction unmatched. Looked up from germline, CDR1 is MNHNS and CDR2 is SASEGT. In nucleotides, the CDR3 is TGTGCCAGCAGCCTCTCCACGGGGACTAAAGGACCCGGGGATGAGCAGTTCTTC. Translating it yields CASSLSTGTKGPGDEQFF.

This clonotype was seen a few times. V and J are TRBV19 and TRBJ1-2, with D hard to call. V lost 5 bases to trimming and J lost 8 bases, with 18 bases between them. Germline V lookup: CDR1 LNHDA, CDR2 SQIVND (reference sequence). CDR3 length: 14 residues. Here the CDR3 reads CASSPPASFEGYTF. The CDR3 region has the DNA TGTGCCAGTAGTCCTCCGGCATCCTTCGAGGGCTACACCTTC.

A few counts support this clonotype. This chain joins TRBV7-6 and TRBJ2-3; 7 nucleotides agree with TRBD2. CDR1 is SGHVS and CDR2 is FNYEAQ in the germline V gene. CDR3 size: 14 residues. Trimming took 2 bases from V and 3 from J; bases not matched to a gene: 2. The CDR3 reads CASSLTSVTDTQYF. CDR3 DNA: TGTGCCAGCAGCTTAACTAGCGTAACAGATACGCAGTATTTT.

This clonotype was recorded many times. CDR3: CASSAVDRVYGYTF. The CDR3 coding sequence is TGCGCCAGCAGCGCGGTCGACAGAGTCTATGGCTACACCTTC. The genes are TRBV5-1 and TRBJ1-2, with D possibly matching TRBD1 (5 bases). Germline CDR1 and CDR2: SGHRS and YFSETQ. V lost 4 bases and J lost 4, with 14 bases in between. The CDR3 runs 14 residues. Filled out from reference TRBV5-1 and TRBJ1-2, the complete variable domain reads KAGVTQTPRYLIKTRGQQVTLSCSPISGHRSVSWYQQTPGQGLQFLFEYFSETQRNKGNFPGRFSGRQFSNSRSEMNVSTLELGDSALYLCASSAVDRVYGYTFGSGTRLTVV.

This clonotype showed up many times. Written as DNA, the CDR3 is TGTGCCACCAGTGACCTCCCGGCGGGACTCGTTGGCAATGAGCAGTTCTTC. Its protein is CATSDLPAGLVGNEQFF. The V call is TRBV24-1, the J call TRBJ2-1; D may be TRBD2 (6 bases). Germline lookup yields CDR1 KGHDR and CDR2 SFDVKD. CDR3 length: 17 residues. Trimming took 4 bases from V and 6 from J, leaving 21 bases between them.

This clonotype was observed a few times. Here the CDR3 DNA reads TGTGCCAGCAGCGCTTCTGGGGCCAACGTCCTGACTTTC. Translating gives CASSASGANVLTF. The V and J genes are TRBV11-3 and TRBJ2-6; unclear D gene. Germline V gene lookup returns CDR1 SGHNT and CDR2 YENEEA. This CDR3 has 13 residues. The V end lost 5 bases, the J end lost 1 base, and 3 bases lay between the germline ends.

This clonotype was seen a few times. The rearrangement joins TRBV4-3 to TRBJ2-3; TRBD1 matches at 10 bases. CDR1 and CDR2 (germline): LGHNA, YSLEER. V dropped 3 bases and J dropped 7; count of bases not matched to a gene: 13. The CDR3 sequence is 17 residues long. The CDR3 loop is CASSQYDRGQQPNTQYF. The CDR3 DNA sequence: TGCGCCAGCAGCCAGTACGACAGGGGGCAACAACCTAATACGCAGTATTTT.

The rearrangement links TRBV27 to TRBJ2-1; possibly TRBD1 for D (5 bases). The CDR3 totals 14 residues. The germline V gene has CDR1 MNHEY and CDR2 SMNVEV (reference sequence). V was cut by 3 bases and J by 5 bases, with 11 bases left in between. CDR3 DNA sequence: TGTGCCAGCAGTTTTCAAGGACACAACAATGAGCAGTTCTTC. It yields the protein CASSFQGHNNEQFF.

In its sample, this clonotype was seen many times. The V and J genes are TRBV28 and TRBJ2-3, with D perhaps TRBD2 (6 bases). The CDR3 contains 14 residues. Germline lookup yields CDR1 MDHEN and CDR2 SYDVKM. Between the trimmed V and J ends, which lost 4 bases and 1 base, there was a span of 9 bases. The CDR3 is CASSWGTRTDTQYF. Here the CDR3 DNA reads TGTGCCAGCAGTTGGGGGACTCGCACAGATACGCAGTATTTT. Variable domain in full (rest from reference TRBV28 and TRBJ2-3): DVKVTQSSRYLVKRTGEKVFLECVQDMDHENMFWYRQDPGLGLRLIYFSYDVKMKEKGDIPEGYSVSREKKERFSLILESASTNQTSMYLCASSWGTRTDTQYFGPGTRLTVL.

This clonotype was seen a few times. The CDR3 bases are TGTGCCAGCAGCTCCCTCAGACTAGCCCCCTCCTACGAGCAGTACTTC. It codes for CASSSLRLAPSYEQYF. The V gene is TRBV7-9, the J gene TRBJ2-7, with 7 bases fitting TRBD2. The CDR3 has 16 amino acids. After removal of 4 bases from V and 0 bases from J, the junction contained 9 bases not matched to a gene. Germline V CDR1 and CDR2: SEHNR, FQNEAQ (reference sequence).

This clonotype occurred many times. The V gene is TRBV7-9, the J gene TRBJ2-1, with 8 bases identical to TRBD2. J was trimmed by 8 bases and V by 5 bases; bases with no gene match: 14. The CDR3 runs 16 residues. Germline CDR1 SEHNR, CDR2 FQNEAQ (reference sequence). The CDR3 loop reads CASSTDREGQRDEQFF. CDR3 bases: TGTGCCAGCAGCACAGACCGGGAGGGCCAGCGGGATGAGCAGTTCTTC.

This clonotype was detected many times. This chain links TRBV7-9 with TRBJ2-1, with 8 nucleotides matching TRBD2. The CDR3 has 13 amino acids. CDR1 and CDR2 (germline): SEHNR, FQNEAQ (reference sequence). V lost 1 base, J lost 10 bases, and 3 bases stayed unmatched. The CDR3 region is CASSLGTSPEQFF. The CDR3 DNA reads TGTGCCAGCAGCTTAGGGACTAGCCCCGAGCAGTTCTTC. The full variable domain, in which reference TRBV7-9 and TRBJ2-1 provide the parts outside the CDR3, is DTGVSQNPRHKITKRGQNVTFRCDPISEHNRLYWYRQTLGQGPEFLTYFQNEAQLEKSRLLSDRFSAERPKGSFSTLEIQRTEQGDSAMYLCASSLGTSPEQFFGPGTRLTVL.

The chain employs TRBV30 and TRBJ1-2, with D maybe TRBD1 (6 bases). The V end was cut by 2 bases, the J end by 0 bases, with 16 bases between. CDR3 size: 16 residues. The germline V gene encodes CDR1 GTSNPN and CDR2 SVGIG (reference sequence). The CDR3: CAWSPIQRQANYGYTF. In DNA, the CDR3 is TGTGCCTGGAGTCCCATCCAAAGACAGGCTAACTATGGCTACACCTTC. Looking up the rest from reference TRBV30 and TRBJ1-2 gives the full variable domain: SQTIHQWPATLVQPVGSPLSLECTVEGTSNPNLYWYRQAAGRGLQLLFYSVGIGQISSEVPQNLSASRPQDRQFILSSKKLLLSDSGFYLCAWSPIQRQANYGYTFGSGTRLTVV.

The table lists this clonotype with many counts. Germline is not matched at one junction end, which may reflect a read error. This sequence joins TRBV7-2 and TRBJ2-7; possibly TRBD1 for D (6 bases). This CDR3 spans 13 amino acids. Germline-derived CDR1 and CDR2 are SGHTA and FQGNSA. The chain's CDR3 is CASSLVGAYERYF. DNA for the CDR3: TGTGCCAGCAGCTTAGTGGGGGCCTACGAGCGGTACTTC.

This clonotype came up many times. The rearrangement uses TRBV11-2 and TRBJ1-2; TRBD1 matches 12 bases. Germline V lookup: CDR1 SGHAT, CDR2 FQNNGV. The J segment lost 2 bases and the V segment lost 4 bases, leaving 14 bases of the junction unmatched. The CDR3 consists of 19 residues. The CDR3 DNA reads as TGTGCCAGCAGCTCCTACGCCGGGACAGGGGGCCTTCGGAACTATGGCTACACCTTC. Protein: CASSSYAGTGGLRNYGYTF.

The chain links TRBV5-4 to TRBJ1-2; unclear D gene. Germline V gene sequence: CDR1 SGHNT, CDR2 YYREEE (reference sequence). Deletions cut 0 bases from V and 7 bases from J, with 10 bases between. The CDR3 runs to 13 residues. The CDR3 loop is CASSLAAGVGYTF. In DNA form, the CDR3 reads TGTGCCAGCAGCTTGGCCGCAGGAGTTGGCTACACCTTC. The entire variable domain, with the rest obtained from reference TRBV5-4 and TRBJ1-2, is as follows: ETGVTQSPTHLIKTRGQQVTLRCSSQSGHNTVSWYQQALGQGPQFIFQYYREEENGRGNFPPRFSGLQFPNYSSELNVNALELDDSALYLCASSLAAGVGYTFGSGTRLTVV.

This clonotype was picked up many times. The V call is TRBV6-1, the J call TRBJ1-2, with 7 bases identical to TRBD1. V dropped 5 bases and J dropped 2; count of bases not matched to a gene: 11. Germline V lookup: CDR1 MNHNS, CDR2 SASEGT. The CDR3 runs 16 residues. The CDR3 region is CASSKSLGQINYGYTF. CDR3 coding DNA: TGTGCCAGCAGTAAATCCTTGGGACAGATAAACTATGGCTACACCTTC.

This chain joins TRBV19 and TRBJ2-7; unclear D gene. Trimming shortened V by 5 bases and J by 3 bases, and 17 bases separated the two germline ends. The length of the CDR3 is 15 residues. Germline CDR1 is LNHDA and CDR2 is SQIVND (reference sequence). CDR3 in amino acids: CASSSQSTALYEQYF. DNA of the CDR3: TGTGCCAGTAGTTCACAGTCTACCGCGCTCTACGAGCAGTACTTC.

This clonotype was observed at least ten times. The chain joins TRBV28 to TRBJ2-7, with TRBD1 identical over 8 bases. Germline V CDR1 and CDR2: MDHEN, SYDVKM. CDR3 size: 14 residues. Germline trimming cut 4 bases from V and 1 base from J; bases unmatched to any gene: 3. CDR3 in amino acids: CASSSGDRSYEQYF. In DNA form, the CDR3 reads TGTGCCAGCAGTTCCGGGGACAGGTCCTACGAGCAGTACTTC.

In its sample, this clonotype was seen a few times. The gene calls are TRBV5-6 and TRBJ2-7, with D tentatively TRBD1 (7 bases). Trimming took 7 bases from V and 2 from J, leaving 16 bases between them. The CDR3 covers 14 residues. The V gene's germline CDR1 is SGHDT and CDR2 YYEEEE. CDR3 bases: TGTGCCAGCGGAGGGGGCTATGGGACCTACGAGCAGTACTTC. As protein: CASGGGYGTYEQYF.

With regard to this clonotype: This sequence may be a read error, since a much larger clone differs from it by one base. This CDR3 reads CASDRDRDSSGNTMYF. The CDR3 coding sequence is TGTGCCAGCGACCGGGACAGGGATAGCTCTGGAAACACCATGTATTTT. This chain links TRBV28 with TRBJ1-3, with TRBD1 matching 9 bases. Germline CDR1 is MDHEN and CDR2 is SYDVKM. This CDR3 region has 16 residues.